This TCR beta chain was identified during a study of blood T cell repertoires in COVID-19 (dated by TCRdb to about 2020). At the level of the whole study: The collaborator samples originated in the United States, Italy and Spain and spanned the acute and convalescent phases of COVID-19. The material from the prospective study consisted of cDNA or gDNA derived from T cells, B-cell-depleted T cells, or PBMCs. Deeply sampled blood TCRbeta repertoires from subjects exposed to, actively infected with, or recovered from COVID-19 were included in the dataset. The repertoires were released in a freely available public database intended as a resource for research on the immune response to SARS-CoV-2. Samples came from the ongoing ImmuneRACE study (first 160 participants) plus 1,254 subjects from 6 global collaborators. Sample metadata almost always included a de-identified subject ID, COVID-19 status, age in years and sex. HLA class I and class II types, where available, came from metadata supplied by the sample provider rather than from assay-based typing. The paper's findings and limits, for the study overall: The amount of clinical and demographic metadata varied by source and participant and was provided uncurated.

This clone was seen just once. Its binding antigen is unknown. No clone much larger than this one lies a single base away; base qualities are absent. The immunoSEQ Assay, a bias-controlled multiplex PCR, was used to amplify TCRbeta CDR3 regions from genomic DNA. The authors processed their data as follows. The number of nucleated cells in each sample was estimated from the amplification of reference gene primers within the assay. To quantify the absolute abundance of each unique TCRbeta CDR3 rearrangement, sequence reads were collapsed and filtered. For each sample, productive Simpson clonality was calculated by taking the square root of Simpson's diversity index across productive rearrangements. TCRdb mirrors the immuneACCESS table, restricted to in-frame sequences. Some clones are absent from its copies; in checked studies, under half trace to an unresolved V gene, and the reason for the others is unknown. V, J and clone size derive from that table, while D and trimming were established from the DNA sequence. The sample profile shows about 68,000 clones; roughly 88% of them were found once. The ten most abundant clones make up roughly 8% of the sample.

The collaborating institutions used their own protocols to collect whole blood in K2EDTA tubes. Collaborator samples were shipped for TCRbeta analysis as frozen whole blood, isolated PBMCs, or DNA extracted from either sample type. The material sequenced was peripheral blood. The source of this sequence is a man aged 30 to 45 with acute or convalescent COVID-19.

The CDR3 protein: CASSLGARADTQYF. DNA sequence: TGCGCCAGCAGCTTAGGGGCACGGGCAGATACGCAGTATTTT. The chain is encoded by TRBV5-1 joined to TRBJ2-3; the D gene is perhaps TRBD1, from 5 matching bases. The CDR1 and CDR2 encoded by the germline V gene are SGHRS and YFSETQ. The CDR3, cysteine through phenylalanine, is 14 amino acids long. Kept here is only the CDR3 DNA, which spans 42 bases and is read in frame from base 1. Between the V and J ends, shortened by 2 bases and 4 bases respectively, the junction contains 11 bases. The CDR3, completed at both ends by the reference TRBV5-1 and TRBJ2-3 genes, gives the full variable domain KAGVTQTPRYLIKTRGQQVTLSCSPISGHRSVSWYQQTPGQGLQFLFEYFSETQRNKGNFPGRFSGRQFSNSRSEMNVSTLELGDSALYLCASSLGARADTQYFGPGTRLTVL.